Included here is one T cell receptor beta chain sequence, with context. The antigen it recognizes is unknown. Base quality data are lacking; no much larger clone is found one base away. The treatment or condition label, as the study defines it: live attenuated yellow fever vaccine strain. Two biological replicates of bulk PBMCs were collected at each blood-draw timepoint. PBMCs were isolated from peripheral blood using a standard Ficoll-Paque protocol. TriZol was used to extract RNA from bulk PBMCs, from CD4 and CD8 fractions, and from dextramer-positive and dextramer-negative fractions. This sample is drawn from a study of T cells after yellow fever vaccination (dated by TCRdb to the late 2010s). At the level of the whole study: Libraries from fractions with low cell numbers were prepared with the SMART-Seq v4 Ultra Low Input RNA kit. The cohort comprised two healthy male donors, one aged 18 to 30 and one aged 30 to 40 years. Blood was collected at multiple timepoints before and after primary and secondary immunization, and bulk PBMC replicates and cell subsets were isolated. To track T-cell clones before and after primary and booster YFV17D yellow fever vaccination, bulk TCR alpha and beta repertoires were sequenced longitudinally. General findings and caveats noted by the study authors: Computational filtering was needed because FACS-sorted repertoires could contain abundant contaminating clonotypes from the bulk population. The secondary T-cell response was weaker than the primary response but faster, peaking on day 5 instead of day 15. After the booster, most of the clones that had expanded following primary vaccination were detected again (roughly 96% of CD4 and around 90% of CD8), which suggests that memory was broadly maintained. A small share of clonotypes occurred in both CD4 and CD8 compartments, likely arising from convergent recombination. Because the study included only a couple of donors, the extent to which the findings can be generalized is limited.

From a lookup of the germline V gene, CDR1 and CDR2 are SGHDT and YYEEEE. V was cut back by 7 bases and J by 8 bases, leaving a gap of 18 bases between them. From the cysteine through the phenylalanine, the CDR3 covers 13 amino acids. The CDR3 DNA has 39 bases and is translated from base 1. TCR cDNA was made using 5'RACE template switching, a step that added a universal primer site and unique molecular identifiers. Priming for cDNA synthesis came from both the TCR alpha and TCR beta constant segments. Libraries were amplified in two PCR steps, with sample barcodes and sequencing adapters added in the second step. Libraries were sequenced on Illumina HiSeq 2500 (2x100 bp) or NovaSeq (2x150 bp). In the original analysis: MIGEC was used to demultiplex reads and collapse the reads into UMI consensus sequences, and MiXCR was used for V(D)J alignment. Using edgeR on replicate PBMC samples, clonotypes were called vaccine-responding if FDR was below 0.01 and the log2 fold change was above 5 up to day 15. Bulk clonotypes were assigned CD4 or CD8 identity according to which sequenced CD4 or CD8 repertoire held them at higher abundance. Starting from the raw public reads, TCRdb applied fastp trimming at Q25, assembled clones with MiXCR and retained in-frame beta chains. Rows are combined by CDR3 protein, so each entry shows the most common genes and DNA. What appears here as the V and J calls and clone size reflects TCRdb's work, not the paper's. The table for this sample lists 300,000 to 450,000 distinct CDR3 sequences; 7% to 10% of them were counted only once. Approximately 15% of the sample is taken by the ten largest.

The TCR comes from a young man who received the YFV17D yellow fever vaccine. The chain couples TRBV5-6 to TRBJ1-2; the D gene cannot be named for sure. Sequences were derived from PBMCs, sampled 35 to 50 days after the first yellow fever vaccination. The CDR3 amino acid sequence is: CASGGFSFGGYTF. In nucleotides, the sequence is TGTGCCAGCGGTGGGTTCTCTTTTGGCGGCTACACCTTC.